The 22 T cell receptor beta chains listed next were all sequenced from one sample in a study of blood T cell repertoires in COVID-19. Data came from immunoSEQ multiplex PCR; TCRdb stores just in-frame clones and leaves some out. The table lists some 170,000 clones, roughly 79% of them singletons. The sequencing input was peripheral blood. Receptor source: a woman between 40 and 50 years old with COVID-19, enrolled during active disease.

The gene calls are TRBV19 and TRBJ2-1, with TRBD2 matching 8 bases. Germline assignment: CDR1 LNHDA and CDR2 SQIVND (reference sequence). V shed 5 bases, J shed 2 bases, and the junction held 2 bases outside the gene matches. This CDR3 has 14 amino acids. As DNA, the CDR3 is TGTGCCAGTAGTCCCGGGGGGGCCTACAATGAGCAGTTCTTC. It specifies CASSPGGAYNEQFF.

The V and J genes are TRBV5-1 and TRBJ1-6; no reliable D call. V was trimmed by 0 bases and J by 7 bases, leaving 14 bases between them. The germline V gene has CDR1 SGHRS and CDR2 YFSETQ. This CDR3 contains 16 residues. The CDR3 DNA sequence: TGCGCCAGCAGCTTGGGGTCGCGGGAACTAAATTCACCCCTCCACTTT. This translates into CASSLGSRELNSPLHF.

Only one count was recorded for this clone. The CDR3 DNA follows: TGTGCCAGCAGCTTGGGTTTGAGGGAGACCCAGTACTTC. As protein: CASSLGLRETQYF. The V and J genes are TRBV7-3 and TRBJ2-5; D gene uncertain. In germline, CDR1 is SGHTA, CDR2 FQGTGA. The germline V and J ends were trimmed by 3 bases and 5 bases, with 10 bases remaining between them. This CDR3 is built from 13 residues.

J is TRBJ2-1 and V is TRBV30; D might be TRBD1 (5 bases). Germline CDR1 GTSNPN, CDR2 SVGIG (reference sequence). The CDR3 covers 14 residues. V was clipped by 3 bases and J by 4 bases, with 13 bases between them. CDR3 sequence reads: CAWSLGPQYNEQFF. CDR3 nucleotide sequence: TGTGCCTGGAGCCTGGGGCCGCAGTACAATGAGCAGTTCTTC.

The CDR3 here is CASSSTGITDMGYEQYV. In DNA, the CDR3 is TGTGCCAGCAGCTCGACAGGTATCACAGATATGGGCTACGAGCAGTACGTC. The gene calls are TRBV5-8 and TRBJ2-7; D is possibly TRBD1 (6 bases). The V and J ends lost 3 bases and 3 bases respectively, with 22 bases between them. Germline V gene data show CDR1 as SGHTS and CDR2 as YDEGEE. The CDR3 runs 17 residues.

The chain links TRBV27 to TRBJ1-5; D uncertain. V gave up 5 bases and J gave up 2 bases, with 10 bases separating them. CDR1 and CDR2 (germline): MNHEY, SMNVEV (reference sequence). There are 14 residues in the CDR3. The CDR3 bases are TGTGCCAGCAGTCCGAGTTCCGGCAATCAGCCCCAGCATTTT. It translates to CASSPSSGNQPQHF.

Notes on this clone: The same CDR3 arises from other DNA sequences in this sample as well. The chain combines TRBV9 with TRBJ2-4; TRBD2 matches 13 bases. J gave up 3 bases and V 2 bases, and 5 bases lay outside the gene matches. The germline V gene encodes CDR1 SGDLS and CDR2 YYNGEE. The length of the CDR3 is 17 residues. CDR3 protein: CASSVDGLAGVKNIQYF. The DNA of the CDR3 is TGTGCCAGCAGCGTTGATGGACTAGCGGGAGTCAAAAACATTCAGTACTTC.

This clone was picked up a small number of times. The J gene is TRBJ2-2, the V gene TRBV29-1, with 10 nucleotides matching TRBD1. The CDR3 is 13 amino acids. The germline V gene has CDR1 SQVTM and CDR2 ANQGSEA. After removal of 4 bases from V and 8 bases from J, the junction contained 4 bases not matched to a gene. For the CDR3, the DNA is TGCAGCGTTGGACAGGGGGCGGTAGGGGAGCTGTTTTTT. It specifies CSVGQGAVGELFF.

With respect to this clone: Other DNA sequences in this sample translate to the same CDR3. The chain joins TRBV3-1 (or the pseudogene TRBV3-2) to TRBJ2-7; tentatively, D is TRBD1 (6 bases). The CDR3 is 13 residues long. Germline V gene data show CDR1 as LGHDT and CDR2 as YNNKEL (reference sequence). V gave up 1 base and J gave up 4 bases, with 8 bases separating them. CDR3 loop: CASSQVQGYEQYF. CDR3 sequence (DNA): TGTGCCAGCAGCCAAGTTCAGGGGTACGAGCAGTACTTC.

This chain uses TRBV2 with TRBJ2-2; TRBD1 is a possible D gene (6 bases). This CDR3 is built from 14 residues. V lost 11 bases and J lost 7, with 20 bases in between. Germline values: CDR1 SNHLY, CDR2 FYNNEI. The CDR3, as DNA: TGTGCCGGTTCCAAGCAGGGGATCGGCGGGGAGCTGTTTTTT. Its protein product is CAGSKQGIGGELFF.

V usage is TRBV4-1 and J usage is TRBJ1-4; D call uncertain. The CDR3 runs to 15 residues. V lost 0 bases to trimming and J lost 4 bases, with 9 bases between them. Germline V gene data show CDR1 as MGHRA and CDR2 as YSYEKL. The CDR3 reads CASSQDYTINEKLFF. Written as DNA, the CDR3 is TGCGCCAGCAGCCAAGATTACACGATTAATGAAAAACTGTTTTTT.

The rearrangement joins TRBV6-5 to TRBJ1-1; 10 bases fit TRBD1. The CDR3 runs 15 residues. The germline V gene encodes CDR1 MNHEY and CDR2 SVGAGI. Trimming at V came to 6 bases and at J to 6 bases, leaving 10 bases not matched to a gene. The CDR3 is CASRPDRGLFAEAFF. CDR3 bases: TGTGCCAGCAGGCCTGACAGGGGGCTTTTCGCTGAAGCTTTCTTT.

CDR3 sequence (DNA): TGTGCCAGCTCACAAGGACAGGGTAGTTCTGGGGCCAACGTCCTGACTTTC. Protein sequence: CASSQGQGSSGANVLTF. The chain employs TRBV18 and TRBJ2-6, with 8 bases lining up with TRBD1. Germline values: CDR1 KGHSH, CDR2 LQKENI. The trim removed 4 bases at V and 1 base at J, leaving 6 bases unmatched. The CDR3 extends over 17 amino acids.

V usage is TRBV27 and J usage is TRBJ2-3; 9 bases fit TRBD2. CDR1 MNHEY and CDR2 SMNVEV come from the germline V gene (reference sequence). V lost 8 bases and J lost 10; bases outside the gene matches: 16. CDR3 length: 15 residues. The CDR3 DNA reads TGTGCCAGCCGCGGGGGGGGCCCGGTTAGGTGGTCGCAGTATTTT. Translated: CASRGGGPVRWSQYF.

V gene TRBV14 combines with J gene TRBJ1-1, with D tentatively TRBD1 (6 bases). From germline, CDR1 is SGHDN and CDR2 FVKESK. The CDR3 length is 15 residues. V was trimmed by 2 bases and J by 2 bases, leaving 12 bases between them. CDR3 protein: CASSQLIGGNTEAFF. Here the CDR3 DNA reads TGTGCCAGCAGCCAATTAATAGGGGGAAACACTGAAGCTTTCTTT.

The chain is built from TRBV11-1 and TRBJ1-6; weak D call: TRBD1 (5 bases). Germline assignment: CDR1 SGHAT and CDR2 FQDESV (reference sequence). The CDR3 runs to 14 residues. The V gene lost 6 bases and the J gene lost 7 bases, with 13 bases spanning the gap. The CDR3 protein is CASSFATGNSPLHF. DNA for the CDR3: TGTGCCAGCAGTTTTGCTACAGGCAATTCACCCCTCCACTTT.

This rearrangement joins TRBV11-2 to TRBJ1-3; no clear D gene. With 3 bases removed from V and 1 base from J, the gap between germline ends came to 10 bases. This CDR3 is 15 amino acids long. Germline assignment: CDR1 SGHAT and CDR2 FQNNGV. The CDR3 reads CASSFYGGSGNTIYF. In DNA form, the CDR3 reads TGTGCCAGCAGCTTCTATGGAGGATCTGGAAACACCATATATTTT.

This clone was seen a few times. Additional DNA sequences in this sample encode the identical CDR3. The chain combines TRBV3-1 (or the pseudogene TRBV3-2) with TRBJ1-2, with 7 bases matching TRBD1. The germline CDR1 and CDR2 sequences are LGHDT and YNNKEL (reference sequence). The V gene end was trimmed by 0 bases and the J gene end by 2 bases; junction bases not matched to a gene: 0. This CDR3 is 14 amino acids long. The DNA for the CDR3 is TGTGCCAGCAGCCAAGACAGGGGGAACTATGGCTACACCTTC. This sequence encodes CASSQDRGNYGYTF.

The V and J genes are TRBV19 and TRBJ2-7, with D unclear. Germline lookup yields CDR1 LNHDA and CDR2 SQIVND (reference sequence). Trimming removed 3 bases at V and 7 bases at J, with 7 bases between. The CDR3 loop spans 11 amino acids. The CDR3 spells CASSIPGEQYF. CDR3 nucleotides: TGTGCCAGTAGTATTCCCGGGGAGCAGTACTTC.

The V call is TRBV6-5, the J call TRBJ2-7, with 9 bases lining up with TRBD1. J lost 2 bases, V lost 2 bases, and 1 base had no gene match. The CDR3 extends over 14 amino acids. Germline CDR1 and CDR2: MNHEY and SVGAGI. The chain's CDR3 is CASSYGDRAYEQYF. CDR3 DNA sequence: TGTGCCAGCAGTTACGGGGACAGGGCCTACGAGCAGTACTTC.

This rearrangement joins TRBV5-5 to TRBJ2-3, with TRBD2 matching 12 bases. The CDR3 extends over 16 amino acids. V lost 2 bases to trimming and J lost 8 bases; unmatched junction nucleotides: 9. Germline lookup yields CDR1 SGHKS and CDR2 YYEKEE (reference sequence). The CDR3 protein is CASSFAPSGGAGTQYF. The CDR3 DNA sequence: TGTGCCAGCAGCTTCGCCCCTAGCGGGGGGGCGGGTACGCAGTATTTT. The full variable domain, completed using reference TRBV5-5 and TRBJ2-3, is DAGVTQSPTHLIKTRGQQVTLRCSPISGHKSVSWYQQVLGQGPQFIFQYYEKEERGRGNFPDRFSARQFPNYSSELNVNALLLGDSALYLCASSFAPSGGAGTQYFGPGTRLTVL.

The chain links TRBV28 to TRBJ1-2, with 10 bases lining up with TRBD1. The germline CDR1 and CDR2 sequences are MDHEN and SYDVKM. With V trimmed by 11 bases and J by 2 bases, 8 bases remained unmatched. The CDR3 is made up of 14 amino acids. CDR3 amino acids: CAAHRTGGNYGYTF. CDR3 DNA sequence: TGTGCCGCCCATCGGACAGGGGGGAACTATGGCTACACCTTC.